The 18 T cell receptor beta chains given below trace back to one sample, sequenced in a study of radiation and T cells in renal cell carcinoma. The data were produced by immunoSEQ multiplex PCR, yet TCRdb's version contains in-frame clones alone and is incomplete. The repertoire includes 150,000 or so clones, about 87% of them detected once, and roughly 4% sits in the top ten. Noted time point: baseline pretreatment blood. Sample treatment: 15 Gy SBRT to primary tumor, nephrectomy 4 weeks later. Material: blood, obtained from a patient whose treatment included radiotherapy and nephrectomy. Receptors were obtained from a woman in her seventies with renal cell carcinoma.

This chain uses TRBV9 with TRBJ2-1; a possible D gene is TRBD2 (6 bases). The CDR3 runs 14 residues. Trimming cost V 5 bases and J 6 bases, with 15 bases left between them. From germline, CDR1 is SGDLS and CDR2 YYNGEE. The CDR3, as DNA: TGTGCCAGCAGTGGGTCGGGGGACCCCAATGAGCAGTTCTTC. It is translated as CASSGSGDPNEQFF.

This chain connects TRBV7-2 to TRBJ2-7, with 7 positions matching TRBD2. V dropped 1 base and J dropped 5; count of bases not matched to a gene: 5. Per germline, CDR1 SGHTA and CDR2 FQGNSA. The length of the CDR3 is 14 residues. In nucleotides, the CDR3 is TGTGCCAGCAGCTTAGTTGGCGGGGGAAACGAGCAGTACTTC. Amino acid sequence: CASSLVGGGNEQYF.

This sequence joins TRBV9 and TRBJ2-3, with 8 nucleotides matching TRBD1. The CDR3 is 16 amino acids. V lost 0 bases and J lost 1; bases outside the gene matches: 4. Per germline, CDR1 SGDLS and CDR2 YYNGEE. The CDR3 sequence is CASSVEAGGGTDTQYF. CDR3 in DNA: TGTGCCAGCAGCGTAGAGGCAGGGGGCGGCACAGATACGCAGTATTTT. Supplemented by reference TRBV9 and TRBJ2-3, the full variable domain reads DSGVTQTPKHLITATGQRVTLRCSPRSGDLSVYWYQQSLDQGLQFLIQYYNGEERAKGNILERFSAQQFPDLHSELNLSSLELGDSALYFCASSVEAGGGTDTQYFGPGTRLTVL.

The genes are TRBV19 and TRBJ2-1; D possibly matches TRBD1 or TRBD2 (5 bases each). The CDR3 runs 13 residues. Trimming stripped 6 bases from V and 7 bases from J, with 13 bases between. In germline, CDR1 is LNHDA, CDR2 SQIVND (reference sequence). For the CDR3, the DNA is TGTGCCAGTAGGGGACCGGGCAGGAATGAGCAGTTCTTC. It is translated as CASRGPGRNEQFF.

CDR3 sequence: CASRHRDSGGGGNQPQHF. CDR3 in DNA: TGTGCCAGCAGGCACCGGGACAGTGGAGGGGGTGGCAATCAGCCCCAGCATTTT. The V gene is TRBV14, the J gene TRBJ1-5; 7 bases match TRBD1. J was trimmed by 2 bases and V by 6 bases; bases with no gene match: 16. Germline CDR1 reads SGHDN; CDR2 reads FVKESK. The CDR3 runs to 18 residues.

The V and J genes are TRBV6-1 and TRBJ2-7, with 11 bases identical to TRBD2. Germline assignment: CDR1 MNHNS and CDR2 SASEGT. This CDR3 is built from 15 residues. Trimming removed 6 bases from V and 1 base from J; junction bases left unmatched: 5. The CDR3 is CASSSTSGESYEQYF. The CDR3 DNA reads as TGTGCCAGCAGCTCGACTAGCGGGGAATCCTACGAGCAGTACTTC.

This chain uses TRBV5-1 with TRBJ2-2, with D maybe TRBD1 (6 bases). CDR3 size: 15 residues. Germline CDR1 and CDR2: SGHRS and YFSETQ. Trimming shortened V by 0 bases and J by 7 bases, and 13 bases separated the two germline ends. The CDR3: CASSLGAGAGGELFF. The CDR3 coding sequence is TGCGCCAGCAGCTTGGGGGCAGGGGCCGGCGGGGAGCTGTTTTTT.

For this clone: The same CDR3 is also encoded by other DNA sequences in this sample. This rearrangement joins TRBV7-9 to TRBJ1-2, with D unresolved. CDR3 length: 12 amino acids. Germline CDR1 is SEHNR and CDR2 is FQNEAQ (reference sequence). V shed 4 bases and J shed 5 bases, with 8 bases lying between them. The CDR3 nucleotides read TGTGCCAGCAGCTCAGGAGGGTATGGCTACACCTTC. This gives the protein CASSSGGYGYTF.

The rearrangement joins TRBV2 to TRBJ1-2, with D unresolved. Germline CDR1 is SNHLY and CDR2 is FYNNEI. V was pared by 0 bases and J by 13 bases, with 9 bases between. CDR3 size: 11 residues. The CDR3 DNA follows: TGTGCCAGCAGTGAAGCCCGCCCCCTCACCTTC. Protein product: CASSEARPLTF. Supplemented by reference TRBV2 and TRBJ1-2, the full variable domain reads EPEVTQTPSHQVTQMGQEVILRCVPISNHLYFYWYRQILGQKVEFLVSFYNNEISEKSEIFDDQFSVERPDGSNFTLKIRSTKLEDSAMYFCASSEARPLTFGSGTRLTVV.

J is TRBJ1-1 and V is TRBV27; possibly TRBD1 for D (6 bases). The CDR3 has 15 amino acids. The germline CDR1 and CDR2 sequences are MNHEY and SMNVEV (reference sequence). V was shortened by 6 bases and J by 4 bases, with 18 bases between the two germline ends. The CDR3 DNA follows: TGTGCCAGCAGGGGCCTGGGGGCCGGAACCACTGAAGCTTTCTTT. Translating it yields CASRGLGAGTTEAFF.

V and J are TRBV19 and TRBJ1-1, with a weak D call TRBD1 (6 bases). V lost 6 bases and J 0 bases, leaving 17 bases between the germline ends. The length of the CDR3 is 16 residues. The germline V gene has CDR1 LNHDA and CDR2 SQIVND (reference sequence). CDR3: CASSPSQGRMNTEAFF. The CDR3 DNA sequence: TGTGCCAGTAGCCCATCACAGGGTAGGATGAACACTGAAGCTTTCTTT.

The rearrangement links TRBV9 to TRBJ2-3; TRBD2 matches at 10 bases. The CDR3 covers 16 residues. Trimming took 2 bases from V and 1 from J; bases not matched to a gene: 4. Germline V lookup: CDR1 SGDLS, CDR2 YYNGEE. CDR3 residues: CASSVSSGGRTDTQYF. CDR3 nucleotide sequence: TGTGCCAGCAGCGTCTCTAGCGGGGGTCGCACAGATACGCAGTATTTT.

This clone has a handful of counts. This sequence joins TRBV30 and TRBJ1-4; the D is unclear. There are 13 residues in the CDR3. Trimming stripped 2 bases from V and 8 bases from J, with 12 bases between. Germline values: CDR1 GTSNPN, CDR2 SVGIG (reference sequence). CDR3 nucleotide sequence: TGTGCCTGGAGTAGGGTGGACGACGAAAAACTGTTTTTT. Residues: CAWSRVDDEKLFF.

The chain is built from TRBV27 and TRBJ1-1; D is uncertain. Per germline, CDR1 MNHEY and CDR2 SMNVEV (reference sequence). The CDR3 sequence is 13 residues long. V gave up 3 bases and J gave up 1 base, with 6 bases separating them. In nucleotides, the CDR3 is TGTGCCAGCAGTTTTAACAGGAACACTGAAGCTTTCTTT. Its protein is CASSFNRNTEAFF.

The chain recombines TRBV6-5 with TRBJ1-2; no definite D call. The CDR3 has 14 residues. V was clipped by 0 bases and J by 4 bases, with 9 bases between them. CDR1 is MNHEY and CDR2 is SVGAGI in the germline V gene. The DNA for the CDR3 is TGTGCCAGCAGTTACTCTGGCACAAGCTATGGCTACACCTTC. Translated: CASSYSGTSYGYTF.

The table lists this clone with a count of one. V usage is TRBV5-1 and J usage is TRBJ1-2; 10 bases map to TRBD1. The CDR3 runs to 16 residues. V shed 4 bases and J 4 bases; nucleotides not matched to a gene: 10. The germline CDR1 and CDR2 sequences are SGHRS and YFSETQ. CDR3 amino acids: CASSPSGDRGGYGYTF. In nucleotides, the CDR3 is TGCGCCAGCAGCCCTTCGGGGGACAGGGGAGGCTATGGCTACACCTTC. Full variable domain (outside the CDR3, taken from reference TRBV5-1 and TRBJ1-2): KAGVTQTPRYLIKTRGQQVTLSCSPISGHRSVSWYQQTPGQGLQFLFEYFSETQRNKGNFPGRFSGRQFSNSRSEMNVSTLELGDSALYLCASSPSGDRGGYGYTFGSGTRLTVV.

The chain is built from TRBV25-1 and TRBJ1-6; D is uncertain. CDR1 and CDR2 from the germline V gene are MGHDK and SYGVNS. The V gene lost 6 bases and the J gene lost 10 bases, with 13 bases spanning the gap. The CDR3 covers 13 residues. The CDR3 DNA follows: TGTGCCAGCAGCCGAGGGCTTAGCTCACCCCTCCACTTT. Translation: CASSRGLSSPLHF. The full variable domain, its missing parts supplied by reference TRBV25-1 and TRBJ1-6, is EADIYQTPRYLVIGTGKKITLECSQTMGHDKMYWYQQDPGMELHLIHYSYGVNSTEKGDLSSESTVSRIRTEHFPLTLESARPSHTSQYLCASSRGLSSPLHFGNGTRLTVT.

This clone appeared once. The chain combines TRBV27 with TRBJ1-1; D is possibly TRBD1 (6 bases). Per germline, CDR1 MNHEY and CDR2 SMNVEV (reference sequence). Trimming removed 6 bases at V and 8 bases at J, with 16 bases between. The CDR3 covers 13 residues. The CDR3 nucleotides are TGTGCCAGCAGATACAACCCTGGACAGGAAGCTTTCTTT. Translating it yields CASRYNPGQEAFF.